This T cell receptor beta chain is from a study of OX40 agonist ivuxolimab in advanced cancers. Study-wide context: In this trial design, patients received ivuxolimab intravenously at 0.01 to 10 mg/kg every 2 weeks. Participants averaged approximately 65 years of age (range 23 to 79) and were 75% to 90% male. Study-level results: Some nonresponders additionally presented with little normalized T-cell clonal expansion. Partial responders at 0.1-3.0 mg/kg showed near-lowest clonal expansion.

Points on this clone: The antigen is unknown.

Germline V gene sequence: CDR1 SNHLY, CDR2 FYNNEI. The CDR3 consists of 15 residues. Trimming removed 5 bases at V and 7 bases at J, with 15 bases between. Using immunoSEQ multiplex PCR, the repertoire was profiled, and TCRdb retains in-frame clones only, with some absent. The repertoire has roughly 80,000 clones, around 90% of them found once; the top ten carry under 6.5%. This specimen consisted of CD4+ or CD8+ T cells sorted from blood, obtained in a trial of the OX40 agonist ivuxolimab. This clonotype originated in an adult with an advanced solid tumor such as melanoma, head and neck, liver or kidney cancer. This chain connects TRBV2 to TRBJ1-6, with D tentatively TRBD1 (5 bases). CDR3 bases: TGTGCCAGCAGTACTTGGGACCCCCGAAATTCACCCCTCCACTTT. Protein: CASSTWDPRNSPLHF.